This T cell receptor beta chain came from a study of T-cell memory formation after mild COVID-19. The CDR3 extends over 20 amino acids. Germline loops: CDR1 SGHDN, CDR2 FVKESK. V gave up 0 bases and J gave up 0 bases; unmatched junction bases: 14. One entry per CDR3 protein, called by TCRdb with MiXCR from the 5' RACE reads. The data contain roughly 89,000 distinct CDR3 sequences, about an eighth of them singletons. The V call is TRBV14, the J call TRBJ2-1; 7 bases match TRBD2. The source of this sequence is an adult woman who had mild COVID-19 (a few samples of this study predate the infection). Cell type and time point are not known. Sequencing used PBMCs or a T cell subset sorted from them (not recorded which). In nucleotides, the CDR3 is TGTGCCAGCAGCCAAGATATATCGCGGCTAGCGGAGAGCTCCTACAATGAGCAGTTCTTC. Encoded protein: CASSQDISRLAESSYNEQFF.